The sequence of this TCR beta chain was determined in a study of blood T cell repertoires in COVID-19. The V and J ends lost 6 bases and 2 bases, in that order; junction bases with no gene match: 8. The CDR3 runs 16 residues. In germline, CDR1 is KGHDR, CDR2 SFDVKD. Only in-frame clones appear in the TCRdb table, and some are missing; sequencing was by immunoSEQ multiplex PCR. The table lists around 6,300 clones, around 86% of them singletons. The sequencing input was peripheral blood. The TCR was taken from a human donor with active COVID-19. The donor label of this sample is uncertain. The rearrangement uses TRBV24-1 and TRBJ2-7; 11 nucleotides align to TRBD2. The CDR3 loop reads CATSTTGTSGTYEQYF. The CDR3 DNA is TGTGCCACCAGTACTACAGGGACTAGCGGAACCTACGAGCAGTACTTC.